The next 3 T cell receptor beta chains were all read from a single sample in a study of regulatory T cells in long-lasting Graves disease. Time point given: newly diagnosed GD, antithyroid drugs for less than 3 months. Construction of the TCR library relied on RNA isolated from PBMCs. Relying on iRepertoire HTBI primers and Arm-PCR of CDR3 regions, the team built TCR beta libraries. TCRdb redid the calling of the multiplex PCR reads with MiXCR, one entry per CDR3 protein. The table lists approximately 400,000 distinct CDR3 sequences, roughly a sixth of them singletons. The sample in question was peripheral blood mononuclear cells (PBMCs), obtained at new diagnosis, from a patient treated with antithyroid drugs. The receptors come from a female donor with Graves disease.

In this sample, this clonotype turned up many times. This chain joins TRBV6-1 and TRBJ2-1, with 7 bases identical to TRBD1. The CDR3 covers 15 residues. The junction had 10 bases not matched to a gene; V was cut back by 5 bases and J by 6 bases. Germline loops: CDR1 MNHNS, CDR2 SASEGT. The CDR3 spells CASSPRDSVVNEQFF. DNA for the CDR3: TGTGCCAGCAGTCCCCGGGACAGTGTGGTCAATGAGCAGTTCTTC.

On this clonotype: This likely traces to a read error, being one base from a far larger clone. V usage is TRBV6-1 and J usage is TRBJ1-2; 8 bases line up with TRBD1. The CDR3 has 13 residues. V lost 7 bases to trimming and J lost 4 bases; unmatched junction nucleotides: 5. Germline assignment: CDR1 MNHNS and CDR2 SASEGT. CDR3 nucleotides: TGTGCCAGCACCTCGACAGGGGCCTATGGCTACACCTTC. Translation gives CASTSTGAYGYTF.

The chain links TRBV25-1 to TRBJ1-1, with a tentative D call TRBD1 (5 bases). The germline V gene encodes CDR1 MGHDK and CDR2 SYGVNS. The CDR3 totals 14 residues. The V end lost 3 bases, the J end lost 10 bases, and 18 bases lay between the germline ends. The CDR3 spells CASSETSRVGGAFF. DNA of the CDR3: TGTGCCAGCAGTGAGACCTCCCGGGTGGGGGGAGCTTTCTTT.